This T cell receptor (beta chain) was obtained from a study of monozygotic twins with inflammatory bowel disease. Whole-study findings and limits: Differing T cell subtypes remained indistinguishable.

TCRdb reprocessed the 5' RACE reads, keeping one entry per CDR3 protein, no DNA. This repertoire includes 300,000 to 400,000 distinct CDR3 sequences. The CDR3 totals 16 residues. Germline CDR1 and CDR2: MNHNS and SASEGT. Of note for this clonotype: Its antigen is still unknown.

The sample consisted of blood. The genes are TRBV6-1 and TRBJ2-2; TCRdb calls TRBD1, which cannot be checked without DNA. The receptor was derived from a human donor with ulcerative colitis or Crohn's disease, or a healthy co-twin of an affected twin (not recorded which). The CDR3 reads CASSDRRTGNTGELFF.